The present TCR beta chain was sequenced within a study of regulatory T cells in long-lasting Graves disease. General study results and limits: Accuracy was possibly reduced by small sample size.

Libraries of TCR beta came from iRepertoire HTBI primers plus Arm-PCR of CDR3 regions. TCRdb ran MiXCR on the multiplex PCR reads and lists one entry per CDR3 protein. The table lists about 620,000 distinct CDR3 sequences, 16% of them singletons, with about 17% in the top ten. Time point indicated: newly diagnosed GD, antithyroid drugs for less than 3 months. The authors made the TCR library using RNA they extracted from PBMCs. Each of the patients was recruited from an endocrinology department situated in Xi'an, China. The collection involved drawing about 8.2 milliliters of peripheral blood into EDTA tubes. Germline assignment: CDR1 DFQATT and CDR2 SNEGSKA (reference sequence). The CDR3 sequence is 14 residues long. Trimming shortened V by 4 bases and J by 5 bases, and 17 bases separated the two germline ends. With regard to this clonotype: Its specificity is unknown. This clone may be a read error of a much larger clone one base away.

These records were also assigned to another study, of T cells in Graves' hyperthyroidism and ophthalmopathy. Turning to that study: Appearing also in blood were most of the thyroid clonotypes expanded above 0.001.

This chain uses TRBV20-1 with TRBJ1-1; possible D gene TRBD1, 6 bases. The sample consisted of peripheral blood mononuclear cells (PBMCs), taken at new diagnosis, from a patient treated with antithyroid drugs. The receptor was derived from a woman in her thirties with Graves disease. This CDR3 is CSAKDFRGRTEAFF. CDR3 DNA sequence: TGCAGTGCTAAAGATTTCAGGGGAAGGACTGAAGCTTTCTTT.